Sequencing of this T cell receptor (beta chain) was carried out in a study of shared clonotypes between healthy human individuals. General study results and limits: Only blood underwent sampling, and tissue repertoires likely differ. Despite large depth, rarefaction showed incomplete sorted-subset sequencing.

Deep-level assay runs were performed. Investigators spread the genomic DNA of each subset evenly over several immunoSEQ plates. Some clones are missing from TCRdb's copy, which holds only in-frame ones; the method was immunoSEQ multiplex PCR. The data show 550,000 to 700,000 clones, around 73% seen once. CDR1 and CDR2 from the germline V gene are MNHEY and SMNVEV (reference sequence). V shed 7 bases and J shed 1 base, with 13 bases lying between them. CDR3 length equals 14 residues. This clone has just a few counts. Its antigen is unknown. This receptor was obtained from a woman aged 25 to 39 in good health. The specimen sequenced was memory CD4+ T cells sorted from blood. Stated subset: CD45RA-negative fraction. The chain carries TRBV27 and TRBJ1-1; D gene unclear. The CDR3 sequence is CASKERRRNTEAFF. CDR3 nucleotides: TGTGCCAGCAAAGAAAGGCGAAGGAACACTGAAGCTTTCTTT.